This TCR beta chain was retrieved from a study of tumor-infiltrating lymphocytes in primary liver carcinoma. Turning to the study itself: The cohort consisted of patients whose primary liver carcinoma was surgically resected. Staged T1-T3 N0M0, the tumors had sizes that ranged from roughly 4 to 10 cm across. Whole-study results and caveats: A significantly higher top-250-clone fraction was recorded for tumors than for blood (p = 0.039). Lower overlap was observed for tumor-adjacent and tumor-blood pairs relative to tumor region pairs.

The CDR3 spans 16 residues. With 0 bases removed from V and 4 bases from J, the gap between germline ends came to 16 bases. Germline V gene data show CDR1 as LGHNT and CDR2 as FRNRAP. Blood RNA came from unsorted whole blood; germline DNA was also extracted. TCR beta cDNA came from about 470 ng total RNA, primed with a constant-region primer. Slightly modified ARM-PCR, run as three nested multiplex PCR rounds, produced the TCR beta libraries. The first two PCR rounds, nine to ten cycles each, used TRBV1-TRBV30 forward primers and a C-beta reverse primer. TCRdb re-called the multiplex PCR reads with MiXCR, one entry per CDR3 protein. There are around 210,000 distinct CDR3 sequences in the sample; about 65% occur only once, and 7% to 8.5% lies in the top ten. With respect to this clonotype: Its antigen is not identified. A single base separates this from a much larger clone, so it may be a read error. Without the conserved terminal phenylalanine or tryptophan, this CDR3 likely stems from a read error.

The sequence derives from an older woman with primary liver carcinoma and hepatitis B virus infection. The chain joins TRBV12-5 to TRBJ2-7, with D maybe TRBD2 (6 bases). Material: peripheral blood. This CDR3 is CASGLVLAGFQYEQYL. CDR3 in DNA: TGTGCTAGTGGTTTGGTACTAGCTGGATTCCAGTACGAGCAGTACTTA.